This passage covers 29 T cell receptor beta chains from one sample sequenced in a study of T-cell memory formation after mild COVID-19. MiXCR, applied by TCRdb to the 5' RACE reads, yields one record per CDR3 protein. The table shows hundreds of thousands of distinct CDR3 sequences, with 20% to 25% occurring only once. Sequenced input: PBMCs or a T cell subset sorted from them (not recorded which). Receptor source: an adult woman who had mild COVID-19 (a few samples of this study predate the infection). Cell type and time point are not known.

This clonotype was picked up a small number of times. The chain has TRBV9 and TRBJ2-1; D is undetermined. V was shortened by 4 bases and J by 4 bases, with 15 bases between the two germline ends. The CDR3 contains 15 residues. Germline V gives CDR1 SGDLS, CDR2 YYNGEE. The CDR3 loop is CASSTVRGSYNEQFF. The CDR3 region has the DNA TGTGCCAGCAGCACGGTCCGCGGCTCTTACAATGAGCAGTTCTTC.

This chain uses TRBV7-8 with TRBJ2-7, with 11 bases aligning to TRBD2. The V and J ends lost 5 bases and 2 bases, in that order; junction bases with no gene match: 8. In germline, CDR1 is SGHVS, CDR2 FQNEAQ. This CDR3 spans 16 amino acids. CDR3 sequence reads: CASSAGLAGITYEQYF. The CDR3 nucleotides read TGTGCCAGCAGCGCCGGACTAGCGGGCATCACCTACGAGCAGTACTTC.

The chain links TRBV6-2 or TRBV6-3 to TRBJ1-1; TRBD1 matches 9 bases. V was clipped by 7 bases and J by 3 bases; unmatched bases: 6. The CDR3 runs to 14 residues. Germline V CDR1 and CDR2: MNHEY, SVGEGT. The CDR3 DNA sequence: TGTGCCAGCATCTACACAGGGGGCCACACTGAAGCTTTCTTT. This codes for CASIYTGGHTEAFF.

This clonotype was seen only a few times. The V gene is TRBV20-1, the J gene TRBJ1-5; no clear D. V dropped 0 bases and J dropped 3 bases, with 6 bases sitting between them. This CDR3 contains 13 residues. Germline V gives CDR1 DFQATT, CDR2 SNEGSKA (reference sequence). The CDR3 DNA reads TGCAGTGCTAGAGAAACCATCAATCAGCCCCAGCATTTT. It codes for CSARETINQPQHF.

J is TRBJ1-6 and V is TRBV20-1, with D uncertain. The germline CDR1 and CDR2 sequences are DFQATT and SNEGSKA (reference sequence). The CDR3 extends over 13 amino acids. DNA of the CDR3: TGCTCAACTAAACGGCAGCATAATTCACCCCTCCACTTT. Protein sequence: CSTKRQHNSPLHF.

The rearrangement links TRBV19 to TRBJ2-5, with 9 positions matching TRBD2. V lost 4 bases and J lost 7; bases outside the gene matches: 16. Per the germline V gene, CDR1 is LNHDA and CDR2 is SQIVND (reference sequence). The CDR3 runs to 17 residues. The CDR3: CASSRGLARRSRGTQYF. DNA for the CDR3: TGTGCCAGTAGTAGGGGACTAGCTCGACGTTCGCGCGGGACCCAGTACTTC.

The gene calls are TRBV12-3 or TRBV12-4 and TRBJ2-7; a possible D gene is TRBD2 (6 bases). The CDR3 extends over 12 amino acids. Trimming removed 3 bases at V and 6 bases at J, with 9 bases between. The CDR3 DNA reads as TGTGCCAGCAGTTTGGGGAGGATCGAGCAGTACTTC. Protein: CASSLGRIEQYF.

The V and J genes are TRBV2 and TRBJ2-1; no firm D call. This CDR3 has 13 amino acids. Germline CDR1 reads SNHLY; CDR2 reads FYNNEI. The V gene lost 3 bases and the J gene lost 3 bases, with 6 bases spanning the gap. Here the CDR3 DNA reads TGTGCCAGCAGTGAGACGTTCTACAATGAGCAGTTCTTC. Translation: CASSETFYNEQFF.

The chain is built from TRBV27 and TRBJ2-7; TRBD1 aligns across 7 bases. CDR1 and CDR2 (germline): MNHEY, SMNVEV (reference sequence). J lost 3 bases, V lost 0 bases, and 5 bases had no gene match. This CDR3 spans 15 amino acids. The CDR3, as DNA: TGTGCCAGCAGTTTATCCTCGGGACAGCACTACGAGCAGTACTTC. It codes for CASSLSSGQHYEQYF.

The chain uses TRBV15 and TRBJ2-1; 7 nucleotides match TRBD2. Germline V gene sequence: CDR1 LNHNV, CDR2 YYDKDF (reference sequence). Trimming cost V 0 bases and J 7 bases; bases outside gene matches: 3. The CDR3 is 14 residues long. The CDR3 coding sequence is TGTGCCACCAGCAGAGATCTCGGGGGGAATGAGCAGTTCTTC. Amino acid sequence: CATSRDLGGNEQFF.

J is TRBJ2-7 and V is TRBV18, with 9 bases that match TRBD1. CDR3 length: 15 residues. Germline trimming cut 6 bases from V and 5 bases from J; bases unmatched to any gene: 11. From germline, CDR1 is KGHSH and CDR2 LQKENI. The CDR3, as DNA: TGTGCCAGCTCCCGGCCCGGGACAGGGATCCACGAGCAGTACTTC. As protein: CASSRPGTGIHEQYF.

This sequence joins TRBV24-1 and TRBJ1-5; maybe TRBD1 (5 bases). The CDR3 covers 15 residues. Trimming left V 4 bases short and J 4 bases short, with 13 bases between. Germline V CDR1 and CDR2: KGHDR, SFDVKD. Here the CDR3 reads CATSDPAGGNQPQHF. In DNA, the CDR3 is TGTGCCACCAGTGACCCGGCGGGGGGGAATCAGCCCCAGCATTTT.

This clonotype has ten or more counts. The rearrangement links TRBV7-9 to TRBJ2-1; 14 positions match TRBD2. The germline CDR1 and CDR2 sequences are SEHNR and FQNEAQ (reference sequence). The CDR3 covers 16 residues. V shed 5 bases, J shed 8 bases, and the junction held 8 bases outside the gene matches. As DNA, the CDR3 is TGTGCCAGCAGCCACGGGACTAGCGGGAGACACGATGAGCAGTTCTTC. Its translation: CASSHGTSGRHDEQFF.

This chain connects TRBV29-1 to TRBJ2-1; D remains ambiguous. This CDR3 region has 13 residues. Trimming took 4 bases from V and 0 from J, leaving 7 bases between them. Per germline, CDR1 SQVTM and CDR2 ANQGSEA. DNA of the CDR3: TGCAGCGTTGCGTCGGGCTCCTACAATGAGCAGTTCTTC. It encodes CSVASGSYNEQFF.

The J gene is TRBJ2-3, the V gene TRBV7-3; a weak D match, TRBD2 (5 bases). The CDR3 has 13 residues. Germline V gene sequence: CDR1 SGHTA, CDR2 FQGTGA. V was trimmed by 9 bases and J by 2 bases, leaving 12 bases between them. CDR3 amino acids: CASGSLVTDTQYF. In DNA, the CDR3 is TGTGCCAGTGGGAGTCTTGTCACAGATACGCAGTATTTT.

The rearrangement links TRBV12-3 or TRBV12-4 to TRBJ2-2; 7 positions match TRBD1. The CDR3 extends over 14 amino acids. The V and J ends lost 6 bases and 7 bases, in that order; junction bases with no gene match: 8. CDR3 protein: CASRRTGAGGELFF. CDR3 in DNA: TGTGCCAGCAGGAGGACAGGCGCCGGCGGGGAGCTGTTTTTT.

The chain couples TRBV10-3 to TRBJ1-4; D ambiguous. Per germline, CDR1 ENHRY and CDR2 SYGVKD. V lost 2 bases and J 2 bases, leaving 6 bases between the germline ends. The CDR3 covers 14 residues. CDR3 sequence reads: CAISEGPTNEKLFF. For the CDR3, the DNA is TGTGCCATCAGTGAGGGGCCTACTAATGAAAAACTGTTTTTT.

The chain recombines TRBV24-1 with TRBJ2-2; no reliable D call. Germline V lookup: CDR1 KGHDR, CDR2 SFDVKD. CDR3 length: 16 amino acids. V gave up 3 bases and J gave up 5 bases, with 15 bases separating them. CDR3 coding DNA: TGTGCCACCAGTGATATTGGCTCCTTGGCTACCGGGGAGCTGTTTTTT. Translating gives CATSDIGSLATGELFF.

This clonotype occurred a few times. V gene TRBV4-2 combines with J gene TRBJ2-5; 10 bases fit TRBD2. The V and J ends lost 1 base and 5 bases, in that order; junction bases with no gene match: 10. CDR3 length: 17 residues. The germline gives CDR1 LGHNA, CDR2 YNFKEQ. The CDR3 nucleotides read TGTGCCAGCAGCCAAGGCGATATAGCGGGGGGAGGGGAGACCCAGTACTTC. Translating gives CASSQGDIAGGGETQYF.

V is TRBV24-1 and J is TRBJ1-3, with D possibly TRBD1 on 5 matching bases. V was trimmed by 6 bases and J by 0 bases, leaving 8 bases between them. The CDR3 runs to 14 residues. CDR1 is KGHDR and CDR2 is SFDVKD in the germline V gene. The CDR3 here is CATSPGSSGNTIYF. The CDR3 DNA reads TGTGCCACCAGTCCAGGGAGCTCTGGAAACACCATATATTTT.

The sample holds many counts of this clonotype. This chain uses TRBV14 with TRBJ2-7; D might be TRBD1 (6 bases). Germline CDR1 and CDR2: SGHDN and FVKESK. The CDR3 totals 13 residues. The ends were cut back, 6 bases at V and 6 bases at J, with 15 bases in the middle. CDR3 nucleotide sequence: TGTGCCAGCAGTACGGACGTACAGGGCGAGCAGTACGTC. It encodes CASSTDVQGEQYV.

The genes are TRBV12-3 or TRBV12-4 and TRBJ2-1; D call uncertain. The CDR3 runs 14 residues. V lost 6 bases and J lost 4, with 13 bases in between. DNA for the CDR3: TGTGCCAGCAGCCTCCCCGGACCTTACAATGAGCAGTTCTTC. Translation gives CASSLPGPYNEQFF.

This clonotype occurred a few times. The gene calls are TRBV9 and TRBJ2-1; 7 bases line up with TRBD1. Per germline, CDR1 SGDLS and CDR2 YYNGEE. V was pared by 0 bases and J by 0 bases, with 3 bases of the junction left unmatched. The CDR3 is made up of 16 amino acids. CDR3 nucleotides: TGTGCCAGCAGCGTAGAGGGGACAGCCTCCTACAATGAGCAGTTCTTC. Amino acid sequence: CASSVEGTASYNEQFF.

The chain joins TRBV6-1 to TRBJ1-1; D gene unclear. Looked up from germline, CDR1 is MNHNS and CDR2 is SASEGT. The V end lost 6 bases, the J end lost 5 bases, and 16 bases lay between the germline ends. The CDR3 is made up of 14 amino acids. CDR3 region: CASRPPGGVTEAFF. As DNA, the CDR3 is TGTGCCAGCAGACCACCAGGTGGGGTAACTGAAGCTTTCTTT.

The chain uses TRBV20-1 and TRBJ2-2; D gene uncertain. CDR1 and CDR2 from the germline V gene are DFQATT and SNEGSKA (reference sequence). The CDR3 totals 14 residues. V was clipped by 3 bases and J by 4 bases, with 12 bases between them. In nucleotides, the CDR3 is TGCAGTGCTAGTTTTCTCCGTGGCACCGGGGAGCTGTTTTTT. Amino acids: CSASFLRGTGELFF.

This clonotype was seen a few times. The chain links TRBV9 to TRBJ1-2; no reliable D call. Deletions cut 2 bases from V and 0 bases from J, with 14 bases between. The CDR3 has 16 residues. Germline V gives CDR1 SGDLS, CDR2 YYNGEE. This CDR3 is CASSVHLGLANYGYTF. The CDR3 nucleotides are TGTGCCAGCAGCGTTCATCTGGGGTTAGCTAACTATGGCTACACCTTC.

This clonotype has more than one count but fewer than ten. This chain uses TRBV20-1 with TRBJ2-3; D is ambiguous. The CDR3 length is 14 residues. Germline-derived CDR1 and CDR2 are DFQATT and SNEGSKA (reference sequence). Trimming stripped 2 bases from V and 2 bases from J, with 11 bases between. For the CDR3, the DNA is TGCAGTGCTAGAAAGCTTAGGACCACAGATACGCAGTATTTT. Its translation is CSARKLRTTDTQYF.

The CDR3, as DNA: TGTGCCAGCAGCTTCCCGGGACAGGGGGCAGCAGATACGCAGTATTTT. Protein sequence: CASSFPGQGAADTQYF. The chain has TRBV5-6 and TRBJ2-3; 12 bases are a match to TRBD1. The CDR3 covers 16 residues. Per germline, CDR1 SGHDT and CDR2 YYEEEE. V was clipped by 2 bases and J by 4 bases; unmatched bases: 5.

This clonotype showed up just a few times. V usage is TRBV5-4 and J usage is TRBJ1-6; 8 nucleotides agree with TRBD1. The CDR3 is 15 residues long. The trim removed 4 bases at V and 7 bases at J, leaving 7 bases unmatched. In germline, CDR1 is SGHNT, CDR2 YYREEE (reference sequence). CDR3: CASSPAGTGNSPLHF. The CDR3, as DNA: TGTGCCAGCAGCCCCGCCGGGACAGGCAATTCACCCCTCCACTTT.